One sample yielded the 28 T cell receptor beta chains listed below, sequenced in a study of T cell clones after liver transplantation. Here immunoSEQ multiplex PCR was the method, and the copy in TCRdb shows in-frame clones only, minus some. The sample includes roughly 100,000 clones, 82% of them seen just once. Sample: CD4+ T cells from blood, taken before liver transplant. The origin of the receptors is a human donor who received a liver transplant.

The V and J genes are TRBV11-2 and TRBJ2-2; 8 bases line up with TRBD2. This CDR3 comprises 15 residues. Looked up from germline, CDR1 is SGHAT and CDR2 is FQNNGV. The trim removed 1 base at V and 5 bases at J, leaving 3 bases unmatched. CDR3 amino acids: CASSLVGRGTGELFF. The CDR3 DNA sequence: TGTGCCAGCAGCTTAGTCGGGAGGGGGACCGGGGAGCTGTTTTTT.

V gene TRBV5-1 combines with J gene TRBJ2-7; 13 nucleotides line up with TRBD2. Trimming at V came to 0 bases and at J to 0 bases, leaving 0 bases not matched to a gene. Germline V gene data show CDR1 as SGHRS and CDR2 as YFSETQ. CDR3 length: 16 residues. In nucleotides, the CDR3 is TGCGCCAGCAGCTTGGGGACTAGCGGGAGCTCCTACGAGCAGTACTTC. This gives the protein CASSLGTSGSSYEQYF.

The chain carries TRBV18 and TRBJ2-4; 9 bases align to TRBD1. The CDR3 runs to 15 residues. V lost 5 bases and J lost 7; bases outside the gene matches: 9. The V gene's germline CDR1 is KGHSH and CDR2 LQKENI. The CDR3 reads CASSVSGTGRNIQYF. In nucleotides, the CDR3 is TGTGCCAGCTCAGTATCCGGGACAGGGAGGAACATTCAGTACTTC.

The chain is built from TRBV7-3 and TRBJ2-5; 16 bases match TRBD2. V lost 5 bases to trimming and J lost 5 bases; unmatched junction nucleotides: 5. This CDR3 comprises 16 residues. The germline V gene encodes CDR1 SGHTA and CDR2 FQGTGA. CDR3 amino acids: CASSPGTSGGAETQYF. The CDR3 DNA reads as TGTGCCAGCAGCCCGGGGACTAGCGGGGGGGCCGAGACCCAGTACTTC. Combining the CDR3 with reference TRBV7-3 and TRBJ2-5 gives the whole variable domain GAGVSQTPSNKVTEKGKYVELRCDPISGHTALYWYRQSLGQGPEFLIYFQGTGAADDSGLPNDRFFAVRPEGSVSTLKIQRTERGDSAVYLCASSPGTSGGAETQYFGPGTRLLVL.

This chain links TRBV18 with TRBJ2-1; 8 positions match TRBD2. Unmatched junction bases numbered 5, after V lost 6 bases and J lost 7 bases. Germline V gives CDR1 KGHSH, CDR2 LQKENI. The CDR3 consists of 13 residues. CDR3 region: CASSRASGNEQFF. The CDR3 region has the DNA TGTGCCAGCTCGCGCGCTAGCGGGAATGAGCAGTTCTTC. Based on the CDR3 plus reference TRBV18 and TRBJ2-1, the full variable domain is NAGVMQNPRHLVRRRGQEARLRCSPMKGHSHVYWYRQLPEEGLKFMVYLQKENIIDESGMPKERFSAEFPKEGPSILRIQQVVRGDSAAYFCASSRASGNEQFFGPGTRLTVL.

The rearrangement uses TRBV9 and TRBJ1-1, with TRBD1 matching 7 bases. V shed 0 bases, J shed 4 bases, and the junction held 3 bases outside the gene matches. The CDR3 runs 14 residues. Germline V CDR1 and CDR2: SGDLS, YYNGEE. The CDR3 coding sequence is TGTGCCAGCAGCGTAGGAGGGGGCGGCACTGAAGCTTTCTTT. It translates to CASSVGGGGTEAFF. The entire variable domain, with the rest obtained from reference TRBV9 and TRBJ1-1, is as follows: DSGVTQTPKHLITATGQRVTLRCSPRSGDLSVYWYQQSLDQGLQFLIQYYNGEERAKGNILERFSAQQFPDLHSELNLSSLELGDSALYFCASSVGGGGTEAFFGQGTRLTVV.

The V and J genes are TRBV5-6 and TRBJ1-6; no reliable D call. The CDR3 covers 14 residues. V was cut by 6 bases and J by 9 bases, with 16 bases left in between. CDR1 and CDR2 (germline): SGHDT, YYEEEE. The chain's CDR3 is CASTRRRNRSPLHF. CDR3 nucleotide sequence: TGTGCCAGCACCCGAAGGAGGAACCGTTCACCCCTCCACTTT. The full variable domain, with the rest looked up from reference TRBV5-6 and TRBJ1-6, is DAGVTQSPTHLIKTRGQQVTLRCSPKSGHDTVSWYQQALGQGPQFIFQYYEEEERQRGNFPDRFSGHQFPNYSSELNVNALLLGDSALYLCASTRRRNRSPLHFGNGTRLTVT.

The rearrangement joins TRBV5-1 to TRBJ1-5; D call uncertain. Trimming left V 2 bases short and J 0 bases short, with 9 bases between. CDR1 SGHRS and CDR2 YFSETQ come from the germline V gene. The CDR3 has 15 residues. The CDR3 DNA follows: TGCGCCAGCAGCTTAAGCGGATTTAGCAATCAGCCCCAGCATTTT. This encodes CASSLSGFSNQPQHF.

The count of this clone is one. The DNA for the CDR3 is TGTGCCAGTAGTATAATACAGGGGCAGCCCCAGCATTTT. Residues: CASSIIQGQPQHF. The chain links TRBV19 to TRBJ1-5; 7 positions agree with TRBD1. With 2 bases clipped from V and 7 bases from J, the junction kept 2 bases outside the gene matches. The CDR3 loop spans 13 amino acids. Germline loops: CDR1 LNHDA, CDR2 SQIVND (reference sequence).

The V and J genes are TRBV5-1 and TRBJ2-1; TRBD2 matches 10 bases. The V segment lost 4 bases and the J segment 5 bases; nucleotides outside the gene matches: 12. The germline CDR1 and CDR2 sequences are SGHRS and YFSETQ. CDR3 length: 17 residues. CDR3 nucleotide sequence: TGCGCCAGCAGCCATGGGTTAGCGGGAGGCCCTAACAATGAGCAGTTCTTC. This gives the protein CASSHGLAGGPNNEQFF.

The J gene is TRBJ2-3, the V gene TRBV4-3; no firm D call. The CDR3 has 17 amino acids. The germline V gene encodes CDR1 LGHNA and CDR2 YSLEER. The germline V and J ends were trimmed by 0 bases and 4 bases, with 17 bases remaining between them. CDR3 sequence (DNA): TGCGCCAGCAGCCAAGATACCCTACATAATATCCCAGATACGCAGTATTTT. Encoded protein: CASSQDTLHNIPDTQYF.

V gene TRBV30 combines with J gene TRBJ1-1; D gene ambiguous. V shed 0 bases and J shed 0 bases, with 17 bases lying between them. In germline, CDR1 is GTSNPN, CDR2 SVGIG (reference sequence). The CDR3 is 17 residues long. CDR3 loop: CAWSVGRPISLNTEAFF. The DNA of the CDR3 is TGTGCCTGGAGTGTTGGACGTCCGATCAGCTTGAACACTGAAGCTTTCTTT.

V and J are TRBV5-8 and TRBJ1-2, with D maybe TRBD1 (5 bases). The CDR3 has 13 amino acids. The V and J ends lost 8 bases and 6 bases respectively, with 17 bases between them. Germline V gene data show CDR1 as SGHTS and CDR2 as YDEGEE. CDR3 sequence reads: CASSMGPPHGYTF. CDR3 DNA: TGTGCCAGTTCCATGGGGCCGCCGCATGGCTACACCTTC.

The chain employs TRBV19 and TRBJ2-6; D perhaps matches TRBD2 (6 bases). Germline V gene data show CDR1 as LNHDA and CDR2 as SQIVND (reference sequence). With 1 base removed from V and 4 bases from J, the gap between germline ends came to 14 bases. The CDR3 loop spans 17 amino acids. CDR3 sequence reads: CASSIGVGGYGANVLTF. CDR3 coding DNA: TGTGCCAGTAGTATAGGGGTCGGGGGTTACGGGGCCAACGTCCTGACTTTC. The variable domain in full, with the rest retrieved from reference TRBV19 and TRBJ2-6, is DGGITQSPKYLFRKEGQNVTLSCEQNLNHDAMYWYRQDPGQGLRLIYYSQIVNDFQKGDIAEGYSVSREKKESFPLTVTSAQKNPTAFYLCASSIGVGGYGANVLTFGAGSRLTVL.

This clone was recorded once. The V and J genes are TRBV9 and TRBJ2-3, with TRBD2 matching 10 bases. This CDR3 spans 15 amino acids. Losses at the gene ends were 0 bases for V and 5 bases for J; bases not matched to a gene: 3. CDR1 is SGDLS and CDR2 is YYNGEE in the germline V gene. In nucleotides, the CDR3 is TGTGCCAGCAGCGTAGGAGCGGGGGGGCGAGATACGCAGTATTTT. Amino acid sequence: CASSVGAGGRDTQYF.

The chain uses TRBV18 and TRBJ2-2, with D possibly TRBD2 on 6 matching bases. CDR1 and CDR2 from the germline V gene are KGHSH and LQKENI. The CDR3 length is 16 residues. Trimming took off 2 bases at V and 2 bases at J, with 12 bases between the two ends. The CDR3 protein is CASSPSGDLNTGELFF. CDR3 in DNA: TGTGCCAGCTCACCATCGGGGGACCTTAACACCGGGGAGCTGTTTTTT.

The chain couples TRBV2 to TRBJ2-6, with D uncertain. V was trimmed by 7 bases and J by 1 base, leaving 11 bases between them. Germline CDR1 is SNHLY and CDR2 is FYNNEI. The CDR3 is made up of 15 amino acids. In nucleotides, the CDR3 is TGTGCCAGCACCCTTCAGCTATCTGGGGCCAACGTCCTGACTTTC. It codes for CASTLQLSGANVLTF.

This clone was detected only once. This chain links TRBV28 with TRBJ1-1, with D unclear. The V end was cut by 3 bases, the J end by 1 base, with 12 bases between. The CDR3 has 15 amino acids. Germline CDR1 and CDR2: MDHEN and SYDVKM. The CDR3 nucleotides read TGTGCCAGCAGTTTCCCCTGGTCGACGAACACTGAAGCTTTCTTT. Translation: CASSFPWSTNTEAFF.

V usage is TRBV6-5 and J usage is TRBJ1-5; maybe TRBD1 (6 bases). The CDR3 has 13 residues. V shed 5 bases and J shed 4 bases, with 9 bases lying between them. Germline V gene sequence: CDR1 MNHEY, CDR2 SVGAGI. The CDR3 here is CASSNTGNQPQHF. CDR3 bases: TGTGCCAGCAGTAACACAGGGAATCAGCCCCAGCATTTT.

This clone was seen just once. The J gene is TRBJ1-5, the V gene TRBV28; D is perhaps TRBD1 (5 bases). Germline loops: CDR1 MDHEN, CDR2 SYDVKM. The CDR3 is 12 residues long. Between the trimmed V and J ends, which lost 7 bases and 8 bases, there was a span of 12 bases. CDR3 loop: CASNVRGKPQHF. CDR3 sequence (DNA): TGTGCCAGCAATGTCCGGGGGAAGCCCCAGCATTTT.

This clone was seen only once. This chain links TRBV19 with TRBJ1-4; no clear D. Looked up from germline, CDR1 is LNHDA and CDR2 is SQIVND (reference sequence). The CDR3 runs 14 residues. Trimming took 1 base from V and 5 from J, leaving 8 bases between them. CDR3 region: CASSIVRGNEKLFF. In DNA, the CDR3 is TGTGCCAGTAGTATAGTACGAGGGAATGAAAAACTGTTTTTT.

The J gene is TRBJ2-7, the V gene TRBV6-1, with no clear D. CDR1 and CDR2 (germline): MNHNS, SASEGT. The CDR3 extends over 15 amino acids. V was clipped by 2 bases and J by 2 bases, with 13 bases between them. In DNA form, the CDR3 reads TGTGCCAGCAGTGAACCGGCCGGACCAACCTACGAGCAGTACTTC. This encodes CASSEPAGPTYEQYF.

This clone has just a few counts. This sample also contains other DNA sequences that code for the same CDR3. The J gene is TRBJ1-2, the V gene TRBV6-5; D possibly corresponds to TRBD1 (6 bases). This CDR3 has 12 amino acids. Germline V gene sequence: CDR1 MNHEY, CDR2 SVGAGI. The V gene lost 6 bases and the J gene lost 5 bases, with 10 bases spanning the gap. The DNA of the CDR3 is TGTGCCAGCAGCGGGGGCGGGTATGGCTACACCTTC. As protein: CASSGGGYGYTF.

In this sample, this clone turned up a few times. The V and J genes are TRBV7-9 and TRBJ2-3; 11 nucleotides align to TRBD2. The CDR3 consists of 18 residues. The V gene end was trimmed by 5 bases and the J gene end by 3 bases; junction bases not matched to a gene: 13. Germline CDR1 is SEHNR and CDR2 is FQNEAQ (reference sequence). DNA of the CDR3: TGTGCCAGCAGCCCAGGGGACTATACTAGCGGGAGTACAGATACGCAGTATTTT. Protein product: CASSPGDYTSGSTDTQYF.

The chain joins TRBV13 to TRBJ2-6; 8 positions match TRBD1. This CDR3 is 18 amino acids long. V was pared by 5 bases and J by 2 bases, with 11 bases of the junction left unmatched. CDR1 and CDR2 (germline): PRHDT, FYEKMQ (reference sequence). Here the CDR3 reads CASSRTQAGQAGANVLTF. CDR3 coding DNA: TGTGCCAGCAGCCGTACCCAGGCGGGACAGGCTGGGGCCAACGTCCTGACTTTC.

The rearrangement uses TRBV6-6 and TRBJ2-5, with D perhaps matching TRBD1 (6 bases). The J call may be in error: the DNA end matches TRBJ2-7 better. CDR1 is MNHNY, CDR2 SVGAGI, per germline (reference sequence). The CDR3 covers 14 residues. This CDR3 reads CASTDDRFSYEQYF. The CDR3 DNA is TGTGCCAGCACCGATGACAGGTTCTCCTACGAGCAGTACTTC.

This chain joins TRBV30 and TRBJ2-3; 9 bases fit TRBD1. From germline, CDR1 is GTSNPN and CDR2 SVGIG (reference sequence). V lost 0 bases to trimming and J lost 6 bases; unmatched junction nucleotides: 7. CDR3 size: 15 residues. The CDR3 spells CAWSVPTGGRDTQYF. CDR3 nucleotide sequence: TGTGCCTGGAGTGTCCCGACAGGGGGTCGGGATACGCAGTATTTT.

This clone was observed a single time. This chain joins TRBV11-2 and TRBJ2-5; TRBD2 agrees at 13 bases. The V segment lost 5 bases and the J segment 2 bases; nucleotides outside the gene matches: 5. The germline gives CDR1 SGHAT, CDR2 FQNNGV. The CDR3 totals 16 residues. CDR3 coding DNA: TGTGCCAGCAGCCCTGGGACTAGCGGGACTCAAGAGACCCAGTACTTC. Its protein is CASSPGTSGTQETQYF. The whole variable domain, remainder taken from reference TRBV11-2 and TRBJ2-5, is EAGVAQSPRYKIIEKRQSVAFWCNPISGHATLYWYQQILGQGPKLLIQFQNNGVVDDSQLPKDRFSAERLKGVDSTLKIQPAKLEDSAVYLCASSPGTSGTQETQYFGPGTRLLVL.